The 22 T cell receptor beta chains in this list originate from one sample, sequenced in a study of blood T cell repertoires in COVID-19. Using immunoSEQ multiplex PCR, the repertoire was profiled, and TCRdb retains in-frame clones only, with some absent. Among some 200,000 clones listed, around nine tenths were seen once. What was sequenced was peripheral blood. Receptor source: a man aged 45-60 years with COVID-19, enrolled during active disease.

This chain connects TRBV5-8 to TRBJ1-2; 7 positions match TRBD1. Losses at the gene ends were 6 bases for V and 8 bases for J; bases not matched to a gene: 10. The CDR3 sequence is 13 residues long. CDR1 is SGHTS and CDR2 is YDEGEE in the germline V gene. CDR3 region: CASNPNAGGGYTF. CDR3 bases: TGTGCCAGCAACCCAAATGCAGGGGGGGGCTACACCTTC.

There are many counts of this clone. V usage is TRBV6-2 or TRBV6-3 and J usage is TRBJ2-3; D not resolved. Germline lookup yields CDR1 MNHEY and CDR2 SVGEGT. Trimming stripped 2 bases from V and 2 bases from J, with 5 bases between. The CDR3 spans 13 residues. CDR3: CASSYHPTDTQYF. The DNA of the CDR3 is TGTGCCAGCAGTTACCATCCCACAGATACGCAGTATTTT.

The CDR3 protein is CASSLTADTEAFF. DNA of the CDR3: TGTGCCAGCAGTCTCACAGCGGACACTGAAGCTTTCTTT. The chain links TRBV5-5 to TRBJ1-1; D unclear. Germline CDR1 reads SGHKS; CDR2 reads YYEKEE (reference sequence). Trimming shortened V by 5 bases and J by 3 bases, and 11 bases separated the two germline ends. The CDR3 is 13 residues long.

The V call is TRBV13, the J call TRBJ2-5; TRBD1 aligns across 7 bases. CDR1 is PRHDT and CDR2 is FYEKMQ in the germline V gene (reference sequence). J gave up 1 base and V 5 bases, and 4 bases lay outside the gene matches. CDR3 length equals 14 residues. CDR3 residues: CASSPRTGQETQYF. CDR3 sequence (DNA): TGTGCCAGCAGCCCCAGGACAGGCCAAGAGACCCAGTACTTC. Full variable domain (rest looked up from reference TRBV13 and TRBJ2-5): AAGVIQSPRHLIKEKRETATLKCYPIPRHDTVYWYQQGPGQDPQFLISFYEKMQSDKGSIPDRFSAQQFSDYHSELNMSSLELGDSALYFCASSPRTGQETQYFGPGTRLLVL.

The V and J genes are TRBV7-2 and TRBJ1-1; D ambiguous. The length of the CDR3 is 14 residues. The V end lost 5 bases, the J end lost 1 base, and 11 bases lay between the germline ends. Per the germline V gene, CDR1 is SGHTA and CDR2 is FQGNSA. The CDR3: CASSPLAWNTEAFF. The CDR3 nucleotides read TGTGCCAGCAGCCCCCTAGCCTGGAACACTGAAGCTTTCTTT.

The chain links TRBV6-5 to TRBJ1-1; tentatively, D is TRBD1 (5 bases). The CDR3 loop spans 16 amino acids. The V gene lost 0 bases and the J gene lost 0 bases, with 11 bases spanning the gap. Germline V lookup: CDR1 MNHEY, CDR2 SVGAGI. CDR3 sequence reads: CASSYSDSQMNTEAFF. The DNA for the CDR3 is TGTGCCAGCAGTTACTCCGACAGCCAAATGAACACTGAAGCTTTCTTT.

The CDR3 protein is CASSRTSGSYEQYF. The CDR3 nucleotides read TGTGCCAGCAGTCGGACTAGCGGTTCCTACGAGCAGTACTTC. V and J are TRBV25-1 and TRBJ2-7; TRBD2 agrees at 10 bases. From germline, CDR1 is MGHDK and CDR2 SYGVNS. The junction had 2 bases not matched to a gene; V was cut back by 5 bases and J by 1 base. This CDR3 has 14 amino acids.

The chain is built from TRBV6-4 and TRBJ2-2; D unresolved. The CDR3 is 15 amino acids. V lost 0 bases to trimming and J lost 9 bases, with 14 bases between them. Germline-derived CDR1 and CDR2 are MRHNA and SNTAGT. CDR3 nucleotides: TGTGCCAGCAGTGACTCCCCGGCGGAACCCCGGGAGCTGTTTTTT. It specifies CASSDSPAEPRELFF.

The chain has TRBV19 and TRBJ2-1, with 11 bases that match TRBD2. The V gene's germline CDR1 is LNHDA and CDR2 SQIVND (reference sequence). V gave up 2 bases and J gave up 10 bases; unmatched junction bases: 16. There are 18 residues in the CDR3. CDR3 sequence: CASSISSGRTSRAPEQFF. The CDR3 DNA is TGTGCCAGTAGTATATCTAGCGGGAGGACCTCCCGGGCCCCCGAGCAGTTCTTC.

This clone was seen just once. V is TRBV19 and J is TRBJ1-1; possible D gene TRBD1, 5 bases. CDR3 length: 15 amino acids. V was cut by 4 bases and J by 1 base, with 13 bases left in between. CDR1 and CDR2 (germline): LNHDA, SQIVND (reference sequence). CDR3 nucleotide sequence: TGTGCCAGTAGTACGCGGGGCACACAGAACACTGAAGCTTTCTTT. It encodes CASSTRGTQNTEAFF.

The CDR3 nucleotides are TGCGCCAGCAGCTTGGTGGCAGGCCTAAGCTCCTACAATGAGCAGTTCTTC. It encodes CASSLVAGLSSYNEQFF. The chain couples TRBV5-1 to TRBJ2-1, with unresolved D. CDR3 length equals 17 residues. Looked up from germline, CDR1 is SGHRS and CDR2 is YFSETQ. V was cut by 0 bases and J by 0 bases, with 13 bases left in between.

To note about this clone: The sample contains more than one DNA sequence encoding this CDR3. The V call is TRBV7-2, the J call TRBJ2-7; a weak D match, TRBD1 (6 bases). The CDR3 is made up of 13 amino acids. CDR1 is SGHTA, CDR2 FQGNSA, per germline. Trimming removed 5 bases at V and 2 bases at J, with 10 bases between. CDR3 DNA: TGTGCCAGCAGCGTGACAGGAACCTACGAGCAGTACTTC. Translating it yields CASSVTGTYEQYF.

In nucleotides, the CDR3 is TGTGCCAGCAGTGAAAATACAGGGGGAGGTGGCTACACCTTC. It is translated as CASSENTGGGGYTF. The V call is TRBV6-1, the J call TRBJ1-2; TRBD1 matches 8 bases. Germline trimming cut 2 bases from V and 7 bases from J; bases unmatched to any gene: 6. CDR1 and CDR2 (germline): MNHNS, SASEGT. This CDR3 region has 14 residues.

J is TRBJ2-5 and V is TRBV28; 7 bases match TRBD2. Per germline, CDR1 MDHEN and CDR2 SYDVKM. There are 16 residues in the CDR3. The ends lost 7 bases at V and 5 bases at J; junction bases unmatched: 16. The CDR3 protein is CASTHRSGGIWETQYF. Here the CDR3 DNA reads TGTGCCAGCACCCATAGGTCCGGGGGGATTTGGGAGACCCAGTACTTC.

This chain connects TRBV12-3 or TRBV12-4 to TRBJ2-4; D might be TRBD2 (6 bases). The CDR3 length is 11 residues. V dropped 5 bases and J dropped 8 bases, with 7 bases sitting between them. CDR3 nucleotides: TGTGCCAGCAGTGGGGGGTACATTCAGTACTTC. This translates into CASSGGYIQYF.

V usage is TRBV3-1 (or the pseudogene TRBV3-2) and J usage is TRBJ2-7; TRBD1 agrees at 7 bases. After removal of 1 base from V and 6 bases from J, the junction contained 9 bases not matched to a gene. Germline V gene lookup returns CDR1 LGHDT and CDR2 YNNKEL (reference sequence). CDR3 size: 15 residues. The CDR3 nucleotides read TGTGCCAGCAGCCAAGGGACAGGTGAGGTGGGCGAGCAGTACTTC. This encodes CASSQGTGEVGEQYF.

This chain links TRBV27 with TRBJ2-1; 9 nucleotides agree with TRBD2. The CDR3 is 15 residues long. Unmatched junction bases numbered 11, after V lost 6 bases and J lost 8 bases. The V gene's germline CDR1 is MNHEY and CDR2 SMNVEV (reference sequence). The CDR3: CASSPLAGRVDEQFF. Here the CDR3 DNA reads TGTGCCAGCAGCCCTCTAGCGGGAAGGGTCGATGAGCAGTTCTTC.

The chain joins TRBV4-2 to TRBJ1-3; perhaps TRBD1 as D (6 bases). V lost 0 bases, J lost 9 bases, and 12 bases lay in between. CDR1 is LGHNA, CDR2 YNFKEQ, per germline. The CDR3 extends over 14 amino acids. This CDR3 is CASSQEWQGFTIYF. The CDR3 nucleotides read TGTGCCAGCAGCCAAGAATGGCAGGGGTTCACCATATATTTT.

This chain links TRBV6-5 with TRBJ1-2; D is perhaps TRBD1 (6 bases). V lost 5 bases to trimming and J lost 1 base, with 14 bases between them. Germline-derived CDR1 and CDR2 are MNHEY and SVGAGI. The CDR3 runs 15 residues. Here the CDR3 DNA reads TGTGCCAGCAGTCGTCCGGGACACTATAACTATGGCTACACCTTC. It codes for CASSRPGHYNYGYTF.

The chain joins TRBV18 to TRBJ1-4; 12 bases fit TRBD1. The germline CDR1 and CDR2 sequences are KGHSH and LQKENI. CDR3 length equals 16 residues. V dropped 3 bases and J dropped 7; count of bases not matched to a gene: 6. Here the CDR3 DNA reads TGTGCCAGCTCACCGGGACAGGGGGCTCTGAGTGAAAAACTGTTTTTT. This codes for CASSPGQGALSEKLFF.

The chain joins TRBV6-5 to TRBJ2-5; 9 bases agree with TRBD1. This CDR3 contains 15 residues. Germline V gene sequence: CDR1 MNHEY, CDR2 SVGAGI. Trimming at V came to 2 bases and at J to 5 bases, leaving 6 bases not matched to a gene. CDR3 nucleotides: TGTGCCAGCAGTTACAATGGACAGGGGATGGAGACCCAGTACTTC. Residues: CASSYNGQGMETQYF.

This clone came up a few times. This rearrangement joins TRBV7-9 to TRBJ2-1, with D hard to call. The CDR3 spans 12 residues. Between the trimmed V and J ends, which lost 5 bases and 8 bases, there was a span of 10 bases. CDR1 and CDR2 (germline): SEHNR, FQNEAQ (reference sequence). The CDR3: CASSRELDEQFF. CDR3 bases: TGTGCCAGCAGCCGAGAGTTAGATGAGCAGTTCTTC.